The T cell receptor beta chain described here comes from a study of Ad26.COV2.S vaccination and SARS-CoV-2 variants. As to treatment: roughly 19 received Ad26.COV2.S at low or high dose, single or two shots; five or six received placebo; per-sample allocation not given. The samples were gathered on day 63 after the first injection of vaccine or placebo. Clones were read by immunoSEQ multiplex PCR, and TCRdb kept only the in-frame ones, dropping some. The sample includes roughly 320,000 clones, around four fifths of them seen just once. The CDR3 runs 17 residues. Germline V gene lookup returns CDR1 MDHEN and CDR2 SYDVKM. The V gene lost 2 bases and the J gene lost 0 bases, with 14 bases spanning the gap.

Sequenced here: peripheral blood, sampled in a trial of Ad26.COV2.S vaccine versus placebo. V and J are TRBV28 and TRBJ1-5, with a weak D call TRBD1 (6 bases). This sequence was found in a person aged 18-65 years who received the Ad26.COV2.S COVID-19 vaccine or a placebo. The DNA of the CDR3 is TGTGCCAGCAGTTTAGGGGGGGACATATATAGCAATCAGCCCCAGCATTTT. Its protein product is CASSLGGDIYSNQPQHF. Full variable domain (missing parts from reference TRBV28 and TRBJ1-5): DVKVTQSSRYLVKRTGEKVFLECVQDMDHENMFWYRQDPGLGLRLIYFSYDVKMKEKGDIPEGYSVSREKKERFSLILESASTNQTSMYLCASSLGGDIYSNQPQHFGDGTRLSIL.